A single sample gave rise to the 5 T cell receptor beta chains below, sequenced in a study of CD8+CD57+ T cells in acquired aplastic anemia. It was genomic DNA that served as the template for profiling TCR beta VDJ and CDR3. One entry per CDR3 protein, called by TCRdb with MiXCR from the reads. The data contain under 150,000 distinct CDR3 sequences, approximately 40% of them singletons. All sequencing subjects had displayed CD8+CD57+ cell expansion on flow cytometry. Source material: sorted CD4+, CD8+, or CD8+CD57+ T cells (not recorded which) from PBMCs. The receptors here all came from a human donor with aplastic anemia.

This clonotype came up many times. V and J are TRBV12-5 and TRBJ2-3, with 8 bases that match TRBD2. This CDR3 is 15 amino acids long. V lost 0 bases and J lost 2; bases outside the gene matches: 1. Looked up from germline, CDR1 is LGHNT and CDR2 is FRNRAP. Written as DNA, the CDR3 is TGTGCTAGTGGTTTGGTAGCGGGGGTCACAGATACGCAGTATTTT. Its protein is CASGLVAGVTDTQYF.

As to this clonotype: Since the CDR3 does not end with the conserved phenylalanine or tryptophan, this likely comes from a read error. The DNA is omitted, as the CDR3 cannot be located on it reliably, and the CDR3 follows TCRdb's listing. The rearrangement uses TRBV7-8 and TRBJ2-5. CDR1 is SGHVS, CDR2 FQNEAQ, per germline. Counting both end residues, the CDR3 totals 8 amino acids. CDR3 amino acids: CASSSQNT.

This clonotype was found many times. The germline gene is not matched at one end of the junction; a read error may be the cause. The V and J genes are TRBV7-2 and TRBJ2-7; 9 bases agree with TRBD1. This CDR3 is 13 amino acids long. Per the germline V gene, CDR1 is SGHTA and CDR2 is FQGNSA. The CDR3 region has the DNA TGTGCCAGCAGCTTAGTCGACAGGGGGGACCCCACCTTC. It specifies CASSLVDRGDPTF. The variable domain in full, with the rest retrieved from reference TRBV7-2 and TRBJ2-7, is GAGVSQSPSNKVTEKGKDVELRCDPISGHTALYWYRQSLGQGLEFLIYFQGNSAPDKSGLPSDRFSAERTGGSVSTLTIQRTQQEDSAVYLCASSLVDRGDPTFGPGTRLTVT.

The chain combines TRBV6-1 with TRBJ1-4; no reliable D call. Trimming removed 2 bases at V and 4 bases at J, with 8 bases between. This CDR3 spans 14 amino acids. Germline CDR1 is MNHNS and CDR2 is SASEGT. CDR3 region: CASSEPGLNEKLFF. CDR3 nucleotides: TGTGCCAGCAGTGAACCGGGTCTTAATGAAAAACTGTTTTTT.

In its sample, this clonotype was seen a few times. The chain employs TRBV6-2 or TRBV6-3 and TRBJ1-1, with 10 bases identical to TRBD1. The CDR3 extends over 18 amino acids. From germline, CDR1 is MNHEY and CDR2 SVGEGT. The trim removed 2 bases at V and 5 bases at J, leaving 14 bases unmatched. The CDR3 DNA sequence: TGTGCCAGCAGTTACCCCCCCGGGACAGGGGTTGTGGGGACTGAAGCTTTCTTT. This encodes CASSYPPGTGVVGTEAFF.